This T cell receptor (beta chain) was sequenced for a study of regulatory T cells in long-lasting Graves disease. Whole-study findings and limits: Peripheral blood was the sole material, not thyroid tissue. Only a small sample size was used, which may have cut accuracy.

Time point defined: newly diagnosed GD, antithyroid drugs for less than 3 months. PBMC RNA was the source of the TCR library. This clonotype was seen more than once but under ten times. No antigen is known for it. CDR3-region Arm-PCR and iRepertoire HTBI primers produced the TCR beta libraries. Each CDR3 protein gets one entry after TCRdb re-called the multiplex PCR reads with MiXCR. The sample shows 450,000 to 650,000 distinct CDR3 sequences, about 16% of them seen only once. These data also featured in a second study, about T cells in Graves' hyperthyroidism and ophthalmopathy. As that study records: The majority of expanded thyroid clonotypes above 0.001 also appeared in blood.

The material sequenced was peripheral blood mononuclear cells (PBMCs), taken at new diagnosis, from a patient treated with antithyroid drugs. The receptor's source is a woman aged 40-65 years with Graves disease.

The CDR3 loop reads CATSDFRGYTF. For the CDR3, the DNA is TGTGCCACCAGTGATTTCCGGGGCTACACCTTC. The V and J genes are TRBV24-1 and TRBJ1-2; D not resolved. This CDR3 contains 11 residues. V was trimmed by 1 base and J by 8 bases, leaving 4 bases between them. Germline CDR1 reads KGHDR; CDR2 reads SFDVKD.